Presented here are 11 T cell receptor beta chains from one specimen sequenced in a study of early T cells in non-severe SARS-CoV-2 infection. Via MiXCR, TCRdb re-called the 5' RACE reads, giving one row per CDR3 protein. The sample has about 42,000 distinct CDR3 sequences, about 7% seen once. The sequencing input was whole blood. The receptor source for this set is an adult who was a healthcare worker with PCR-confirmed SARS-CoV-2 infection or an uninfected control (not recorded which).

J is TRBJ1-5 and V is TRBV2; D call uncertain. V was cut by 9 bases and J by 2 bases, with 11 bases left in between. The germline V gene encodes CDR1 SNHLY and CDR2 FYNNEI. The CDR3 loop spans 13 amino acids. As DNA, the CDR3 is TGTGCCAGTGACATCCTAGGCAATCAGCCCCAGCATTTT. As protein: CASDILGNQPQHF.

This clonotype appeared many times. The V and J genes are TRBV7-6 and TRBJ1-2; possibly TRBD1 for D (6 bases). V was cut by 4 bases and J by 8 bases, with 11 bases left in between. CDR1 and CDR2 from the germline V gene are SGHVS and FNYEAQ. This CDR3 comprises 12 residues. CDR3 bases: TGTGCCAGCAGCTCCACCACAGGGGGCTACACCTTC. As protein: CASSSTTGGYTF.

This clonotype has ten or more counts. The V call is TRBV19, the J call TRBJ2-6; weak D call: TRBD2 (6 bases). Trimming left V 7 bases short and J 4 bases short, with 14 bases between. The germline CDR1 and CDR2 sequences are LNHDA and SQIVND (reference sequence). The CDR3 has 15 amino acids. Here the CDR3 DNA reads TGTGCCAGTACTTCCACTAGCTACGGGGCCAACGTCCTGACTTTC. Translation gives CASTSTSYGANVLTF.

Ten or more counts support this clonotype. The chain links TRBV7-8 to TRBJ2-5; D remains unclear. This CDR3 is 15 amino acids long. Germline lookup yields CDR1 SGHVS and CDR2 FQNEAQ. V was shortened by 6 bases and J by 1 base, with 15 bases between the two germline ends. The CDR3, as DNA: TGTGCCAGCAGACCGCTTCCGGACCGCCAAGAGACCCAGTACTTC. Its protein product is CASRPLPDRQETQYF. Drawing the rest from reference TRBV7-8 and TRBJ2-5, the complete variable domain is GAGVSQSPRYKVAKRGQDVALRCDPISGHVSLFWYQQALGQGPEFLTYFQNEAQLDKSGLPSDRFFAERPEGSVSTLKIQRTQQEDSAVYLCASRPLPDRQETQYFGPGTRLLVL.

The V call is TRBV19, the J call TRBJ2-5; 9 nucleotides match TRBD1. The germline CDR1 and CDR2 sequences are LNHDA and SQIVND (reference sequence). V trimming: 6 bases; J trimming: 4 bases; junction bases outside the gene matches: 3. The CDR3 is made up of 13 amino acids. The CDR3 DNA sequence: TGTGCCAGTAGAGGACAGGGGCGAGAGACCCAGTACTTC. Amino acids: CASRGQGRETQYF.

This clonotype has just a few counts. The CDR3 protein is CSVDGTGTLQETQYF. The CDR3 nucleotides are TGCAGCGTGGATGGGACAGGTACCCTTCAAGAGACCCAGTACTTC. This chain links TRBV29-1 with TRBJ2-5; 8 nucleotides line up with TRBD1. Trimming at V came to 6 bases and at J to 2 bases, leaving 11 bases not matched to a gene. The CDR3 sequence is 15 residues long. Per germline, CDR1 SQVTM and CDR2 ANQGSEA.

The chain couples TRBV7-6 to TRBJ2-1; D is perhaps TRBD2 (5 bases). Germline V CDR1 and CDR2: SGHVS, FNYEAQ. CDR3 length: 13 amino acids. Trimming pared 5 bases from V and 13 bases from J, leaving 18 bases between. The CDR3 reads CASSPGTADGQFF. The CDR3 bases are TGTGCCAGCAGCCCGGGAACGGCGGATGGACAGTTCTTC. Full variable domain (missing parts from reference TRBV7-6 and TRBJ2-1): GAGVSQSPRYKVTKRGQDVALRCDPISGHVSLYWYRQALGQGPEFLTYFNYEAQQDKSGLPNDRFSAERPEGSISTLTIQRTEQRDSAMYRCASSPGTADGQFFGPGTRLTVL.

This clonotype was detected a few times. V gene TRBV11-3 combines with J gene TRBJ2-1; no definite D call. Germline CDR1 and CDR2: SGHNT and YENEEA. The ends were cut back, 5 bases at V and 5 bases at J, with 10 bases in the middle. The CDR3 sequence is 13 residues long. The CDR3 sequence is CASSPRADNEQFF. For the CDR3, the DNA is TGTGCCAGCAGCCCCCGGGCGGACAATGAGCAGTTCTTC.

Written as DNA, the CDR3 is TGTGCCAGCAGCCGTCCTAGCAGCACAGATACGCAGTATTTT. It encodes CASSRPSSTDTQYF. This rearrangement joins TRBV11-2 to TRBJ2-3; maybe TRBD2 (5 bases). Germline-derived CDR1 and CDR2 are SGHAT and FQNNGV. With 5 bases removed from V and 0 bases from J, the gap between germline ends came to 9 bases. The CDR3 covers 14 residues.

This clonotype has just a few counts. The chain combines TRBV27 with TRBJ1-1; the D is unclear. The V gene's germline CDR1 is MNHEY and CDR2 SMNVEV (reference sequence). CDR3 length: 16 amino acids. V was pared by 2 bases and J by 0 bases, with 13 bases between. The CDR3 sequence: CASSLRPFGLNTEAFF. The CDR3 coding sequence is TGTGCCAGCAGTTTACGCCCCTTTGGCCTGAACACTGAAGCTTTCTTT.

The chain uses TRBV20-1 and TRBJ2-5; no reliable D call. The CDR3 extends over 13 amino acids. Germline V gives CDR1 DFQATT, CDR2 SNEGSKA (reference sequence). Trimming removed 6 bases at V and 1 base at J, with 12 bases between. CDR3 amino acids: CSAPPPIQETQYF. The CDR3, as DNA: TGCAGTGCGCCGCCCCCGATCCAAGAGACCCAGTACTTC.